This T cell receptor (beta chain) was recorded in a study of tumor-infiltrating lymphocytes in primary liver carcinoma. Each 20-30 mg portion of unsorted bulk tissue served as the source for co-extraction of RNA and DNA. This CDR3 is 19 amino acids long. The germline gives CDR1 SGHAT, CDR2 FQNNGV. The junction had 19 bases not matched to a gene; V was cut back by 6 bases and J by 2 bases. Priming with a constant-region primer yielded TCR beta cDNA from approximately 500 ng total RNA. What produced the TCR beta libraries was three nested multiplex PCR rounds using slightly modified ARM-PCR. The first two PCR rounds used TRBV1-TRBV30 primers with a Cbeta primer, roughly 10 cycles each. TCRdb passed the multiplex PCR reads through MiXCR, listing each CDR3 protein once. The sample carries about 66,000 distinct CDR3 sequences, about two thirds recorded once.

What was sequenced was liver tumor tissue from sampling region 4. Stated subset: tumor region T4, right-lateral pole. The receptor was isolated from a man aged 35-49 years with primary liver carcinoma and hepatitis B virus infection. The chain recombines TRBV11-2 with TRBJ2-7; 10 bases match TRBD2. This CDR3 is CASSLTRRTSGHFTYEQYF. The CDR3 DNA is TGTGCCAGCAGTTTAACACGGCGGACTAGCGGACACTTTACCTACGAGCAGTACTTC. Full variable domain (outside the CDR3, taken from reference TRBV11-2 and TRBJ2-7): EAGVAQSPRYKIIEKRQSVAFWCNPISGHATLYWYQQILGQGPKLLIQFQNNGVVDDSQLPKDRFSAERLKGVDSTLKIQPAKLEDSAVYLCASSLTRRTSGHFTYEQYFGPGTRLTVT.